This T cell receptor (beta chain) was observed in a study of T cell repertoires in cytomegalovirus infection. Overall study: Carrying CMV and the relevant HLA type showed in public TCR beta signatures.

TCRdb recomputed calls from the reads with MiXCR, one row per CDR3 protein. This table holds fewer than 550,000 distinct CDR3 sequences, over 9% found once. Study results and caveats: Pooled public TCR beta family frequency picked out CMV carriers with the relevant HLA. HLA-C-restricted CMV-specific TCR beta clonotypes were dominant in the ex vivo response.

This clonotype was counted ten times or more. The antigen is not known. Germline lookup yields CDR1 SGHTA and CDR2 FQGNSA. The ends were cut back, 2 bases at V and 1 base at J, with 11 bases in the middle. The CDR3 runs 15 residues. The rearrangement joins TRBV7-2 to TRBJ1-1; D is ambiguous. This sequence originates from a human donor in good health (CMV status not recorded). Some clones in this sample may be carry-over from other donors' samples. Sequenced: PBMCs. In DNA, the CDR3 is TGTGCCAGCAGCTTACAGCCCGGGCAGAACACTGAAGCTTTCTTT. Its translation is CASSLQPGQNTEAFF.